These 21 T cell receptor beta chains were all obtained from the same sample, sequenced in a study of siplizumab effects on memory and regulatory T cells. Libraries were prepared by immunoSEQ multiplex PCR; TCRdb keeps only in-frame clonotypes and omits some of them. The data show 99,000 or so clones, with just over 90% seen just once and less than 0.35% held by the top ten. Sequenced input: CD4+ T cells sorted from blood. These receptors were collected from a human donor in good health.

V and J are TRBV6-5 and TRBJ1-3; unclear D gene. Trimming left V 5 bases short and J 0 bases short, with 11 bases between. Germline V gives CDR1 MNHEY, CDR2 SVGAGI. The CDR3 spans 15 residues. CDR3 sequence (DNA): TGTGCCAGCAGTAACACAGCGAGCTCTGGAAACACCATATATTTT. Protein sequence: CASSNTASSGNTIYF.

The chain combines TRBV27 with TRBJ2-3; a possible D gene is TRBD1 (6 bases). In germline, CDR1 is MNHEY, CDR2 SMNVEV (reference sequence). V shed 0 bases and J shed 4 bases, with 11 bases lying between them. This CDR3 region has 15 residues. The CDR3 region is CASSLSAGAADTQYF. CDR3 nucleotides: TGTGCCAGCAGTTTATCGGCAGGGGCGGCAGATACGCAGTATTTT.

This sequence joins TRBV5-4 and TRBJ2-5, with D tentatively TRBD1 or TRBD2 (5 bases each). Trimming took 1 base from V and 5 from J, leaving 18 bases between them. Germline V lookup: CDR1 SGHNT, CDR2 YYREEE (reference sequence). The CDR3 runs 16 residues. Here the CDR3 DNA reads TGTGCCAGCAGCTTGACCCTTGGGGGAGCCGAGGAGACCCAGTACTTC. Translated: CASSLTLGGAEETQYF.

The gene calls are TRBV7-9 and TRBJ2-5, with D perhaps matching TRBD1 or TRBD2 (5 bases each). This CDR3 has 13 amino acids. The V gene lost 5 bases and the J gene lost 4 bases, with 11 bases spanning the gap. The germline gives CDR1 SEHNR, CDR2 FQNEAQ (reference sequence). CDR3 loop: CASSPTGTETQYF. The CDR3 DNA sequence: TGTGCCAGCAGCCCGACCGGGACAGAGACCCAGTACTTC.

The chain links TRBV18 to TRBJ1-2, with D unclear. This CDR3 region has 16 residues. The germline CDR1 and CDR2 sequences are KGHSH and LQKENI. Trimming left V 3 bases short and J 5 bases short, with 19 bases between. As DNA, the CDR3 is TGTGCCAGCTCACCTTCGATTTTGACGCGCGGGTATGGCTACACCTTC. As protein: CASSPSILTRGYGYTF.

CDR3 loop: CASSLEASGSNEQFF. The CDR3 DNA follows: TGTGCCAGCAGCTTAGAGGCTAGCGGTAGCAATGAGCAGTTCTTC. This chain connects TRBV7-9 to TRBJ2-1; 7 positions agree with TRBD2. CDR1 is SEHNR and CDR2 is FQNEAQ in the germline V gene (reference sequence). Germline trimming cut 1 base from V and 6 bases from J; bases unmatched to any gene: 6. The CDR3 runs to 15 residues.

The chain is built from TRBV18 and TRBJ1-2, with a tentative D call TRBD1 (5 bases). Germline V CDR1 and CDR2: KGHSH, LQKENI. This CDR3 region has 13 residues. V was clipped by 3 bases and J by 4 bases, with 9 bases between them. The CDR3 nucleotides are TGTGCCAGCTCACCCGACGGGGGCTATGGCTACACCTTC. Its translation is CASSPDGGYGYTF.

V gene TRBV4-2 combines with J gene TRBJ1-2, with 9 bases fitting TRBD1. Trimming at V came to 4 bases and at J to 4 bases, leaving 4 bases not matched to a gene. CDR1 is LGHNA, CDR2 YNFKEQ, per germline. This CDR3 has 14 amino acids. CDR3 residues: CASSPDRGAYGYTF. CDR3 nucleotides: TGTGCCAGCAGCCCTGACAGGGGGGCCTATGGCTACACCTTC.

V is TRBV27 and J is TRBJ2-7; maybe TRBD1 (6 bases). Germline V lookup: CDR1 MNHEY, CDR2 SMNVEV (reference sequence). The V end lost 3 bases, the J end lost 0 bases, and 9 bases lay between the germline ends. The CDR3 covers 14 residues. The CDR3 DNA reads TGTGCCAGCAGTTTTACACAGGGCTCCTACGAGCAGTACTTC. Protein sequence: CASSFTQGSYEQYF.

The chain links TRBV29-1 to TRBJ1-2; D perhaps matches TRBD1 (5 bases). The germline CDR1 and CDR2 sequences are SQVTM and ANQGSEA. CDR3 size: 13 residues. The V end lost 6 bases, the J end lost 5 bases, and 16 bases lay between the germline ends. CDR3 sequence: CSVVDGTEYGYTF. In nucleotides, the CDR3 is TGCAGCGTCGTCGACGGGACGGAATATGGCTACACCTTC.

The chain links TRBV2 to TRBJ1-2; D ambiguous. The germline V gene encodes CDR1 SNHLY and CDR2 FYNNEI. This CDR3 has 17 amino acids. The ends were cut back, 2 bases at V and 4 bases at J, with 20 bases in the middle. CDR3 protein: CASSELATIPPGYGYTF. CDR3 nucleotide sequence: TGTGCCAGCAGTGAATTGGCGACCATCCCTCCCGGCTATGGCTACACCTTC.

The chain joins TRBV7-9 to TRBJ2-5; D possibly matches TRBD1 or TRBD2 (5 bases each). V lost 5 bases and J 5 bases, leaving 21 bases between the germline ends. The germline gives CDR1 SEHNR, CDR2 FQNEAQ (reference sequence). The CDR3 contains 16 residues. This CDR3 reads CASSPYGDGWRETQYF. The CDR3 bases are TGTGCCAGCAGCCCCTACGGGGACGGCTGGAGGGAGACCCAGTACTTC. Filled out from reference TRBV7-9 and TRBJ2-5, the complete variable domain reads DTGVSQNPRHKITKRGQNVTFRCDPISEHNRLYWYRQTLGQGPEFLTYFQNEAQLEKSRLLSDRFSAERPKGSFSTLEIQRTEQGDSAMYLCASSPYGDGWRETQYFGPGTRLLVL.

CDR3 sequence reads: CASGFSSGLRNEQFF. The CDR3 DNA is TGTGCTAGTGGTTTTTCTAGCGGACTTCGGAATGAGCAGTTCTTC. This rearrangement joins TRBV12-5 to TRBJ2-1; TRBD2 agrees at 7 bases. Germline V CDR1 and CDR2: LGHNT, FRNRAP. V trimming: 3 bases; J trimming: 7 bases; junction bases outside the gene matches: 9. This CDR3 is built from 15 residues.

The chain uses TRBV7-8 and TRBJ2-7, with D hard to call. The germline V and J ends were trimmed by 1 base and 2 bases, with 15 bases remaining between them. This CDR3 contains 16 residues. The germline V gene has CDR1 SGHVS and CDR2 FQNEAQ. DNA of the CDR3: TGTGCCAGCAGCTTAGAGACTCCGGGCCACCCCTACGAGCAGTACTTC. It is translated as CASSLETPGHPYEQYF.

The chain links TRBV11-3 to TRBJ2-1, with 12 bases that match TRBD2. This CDR3 has 17 amino acids. Germline assignment: CDR1 SGHNT and CDR2 YENEEA. J lost 8 bases, V lost 5 bases, and 13 bases had no gene match. The CDR3 DNA reads TGTGCCAGCAGCGAAGACCCGACTAGCGGGAGACGGGATGAGCAGTTCTTC. Residues: CASSEDPTSGRRDEQFF.

This clone was seen once. This rearrangement joins TRBV19 to TRBJ1-5, with D tentatively TRBD1 (6 bases). Germline V gene sequence: CDR1 LNHDA, CDR2 SQIVND (reference sequence). The CDR3 length is 15 residues. V was trimmed by 0 bases and J by 1 base, leaving 7 bases between them. The CDR3: CASSIDRGSNQPQHF. The CDR3 DNA is TGTGCCAGTAGTATAGACAGGGGAAGCAATCAGCCCCAGCATTTT. The complete variable domain, with remaining parts taken from reference TRBV19 and TRBJ1-5, reads DGGITQSPKYLFRKEGQNVTLSCEQNLNHDAMYWYRQDPGQGLRLIYYSQIVNDFQKGDIAEGYSVSREKKESFPLTVTSAQKNPTAFYLCASSIDRGSNQPQHFGDGTRLSIL.

The CDR3 coding sequence is TGTGCCAGCAGCTTAAGGATACAGGGATCGAACACCGGGGAGCTGTTTTTT. As protein: CASSLRIQGSNTGELFF. The chain uses TRBV7-6 and TRBJ2-2; D perhaps matches TRBD1 (6 bases). The CDR3 is 17 amino acids. V lost 2 bases to trimming and J lost 0 bases, with 13 bases between them. Germline lookup yields CDR1 SGHVS and CDR2 FNYEAQ.

In DNA, the CDR3 is TGTGCCAGCAGTCTTCCCCGGGGAAACCCAGATACGCAGTATTTT. Its protein product is CASSLPRGNPDTQYF. V usage is TRBV5-4 and J usage is TRBJ2-3, with D possibly being TRBD2 (5 bases). Germline-derived CDR1 and CDR2 are SGHNT and YYREEE (reference sequence). V shed 5 bases and J shed 4 bases, with 17 bases lying between them. The CDR3 is 15 residues long.

V and J are TRBV27 and TRBJ1-5, with no clear D. The CDR3 has 14 residues. Trimming stripped 2 bases from V and 6 bases from J, with 11 bases between. Per germline, CDR1 MNHEY and CDR2 SMNVEV (reference sequence). CDR3 amino acids: CASSLEGIGQPQHF. In DNA, the CDR3 is TGTGCCAGCAGTTTAGAAGGGATCGGTCAGCCCCAGCATTTT.

The V call is TRBV9, the J call TRBJ1-1; tentative D call: TRBD1 (5 bases). CDR1 is SGDLS and CDR2 is YYNGEE in the germline V gene. The CDR3 is 16 amino acids. Trimming removed 1 base at V and 0 bases at J, with 13 bases between. The CDR3 region has the DNA TGTGCCAGCAGCGTAATGTTCGGGGCGGTGAACACTGAAGCTTTCTTT. Translation: CASSVMFGAVNTEAFF.

This rearrangement joins TRBV12-5 to TRBJ2-2, with 7 bases fitting TRBD1. Germline lookup yields CDR1 LGHNT and CDR2 FRNRAP. This CDR3 has 12 amino acids. After removal of 7 bases from V and 8 bases from J, the junction contained 4 bases not matched to a gene. The CDR3 DNA is TGTGCTAGTGCCACAGGGGCTGGGGAGCTGTTTTTT. Its translation is CASATGAGELFF.